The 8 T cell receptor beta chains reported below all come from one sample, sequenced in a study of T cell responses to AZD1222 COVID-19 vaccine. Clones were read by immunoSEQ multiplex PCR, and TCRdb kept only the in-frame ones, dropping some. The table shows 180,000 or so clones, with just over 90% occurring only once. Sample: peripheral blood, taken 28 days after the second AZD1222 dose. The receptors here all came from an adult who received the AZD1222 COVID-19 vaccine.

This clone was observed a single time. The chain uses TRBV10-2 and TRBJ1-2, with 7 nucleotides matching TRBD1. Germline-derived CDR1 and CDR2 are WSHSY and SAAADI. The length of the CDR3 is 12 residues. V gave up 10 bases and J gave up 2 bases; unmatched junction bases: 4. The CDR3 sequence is CATKDRNYGYTF. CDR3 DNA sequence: TGCGCCACCAAGGACAGGAACTATGGCTACACCTTC.

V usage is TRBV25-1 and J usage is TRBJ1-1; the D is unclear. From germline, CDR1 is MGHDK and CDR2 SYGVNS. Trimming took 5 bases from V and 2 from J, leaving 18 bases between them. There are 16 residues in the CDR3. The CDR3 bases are TGTGCCAGCAGTCCCCTTGCCGGCCAGATTAACACTGAAGCTTTCTTT. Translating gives CASSPLAGQINTEAFF.

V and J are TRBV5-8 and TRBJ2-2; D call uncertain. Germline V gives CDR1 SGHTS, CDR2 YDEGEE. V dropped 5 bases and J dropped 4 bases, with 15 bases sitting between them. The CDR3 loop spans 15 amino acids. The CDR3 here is CASSRRMTRTGELFF. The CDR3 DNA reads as TGTGCCAGCAGTCGTAGAATGACCCGCACCGGGGAGCTGTTTTTT.

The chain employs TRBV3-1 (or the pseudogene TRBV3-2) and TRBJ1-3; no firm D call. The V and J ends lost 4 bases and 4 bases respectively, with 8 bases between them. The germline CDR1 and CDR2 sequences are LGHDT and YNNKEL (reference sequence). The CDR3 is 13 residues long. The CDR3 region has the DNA TGTGCCAGCAGCCTCCAACAGGGAAACACCATATATTTT. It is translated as CASSLQQGNTIYF.

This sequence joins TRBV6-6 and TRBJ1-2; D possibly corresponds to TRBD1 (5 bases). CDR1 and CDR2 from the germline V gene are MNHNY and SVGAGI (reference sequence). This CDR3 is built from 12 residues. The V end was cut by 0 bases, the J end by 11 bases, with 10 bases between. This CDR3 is CASSYSRDEYTF. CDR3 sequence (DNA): TGTGCCAGCAGTTACTCTCGGGACGAGTACACCTTC.

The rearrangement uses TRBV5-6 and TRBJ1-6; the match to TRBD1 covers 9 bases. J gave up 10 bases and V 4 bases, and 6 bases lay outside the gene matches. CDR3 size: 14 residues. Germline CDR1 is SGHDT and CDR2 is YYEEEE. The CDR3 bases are TGTGCCAGCAGCCGGGGACAGGGAGGATCACCCCTCCACTTT. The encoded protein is CASSRGQGGSPLHF.

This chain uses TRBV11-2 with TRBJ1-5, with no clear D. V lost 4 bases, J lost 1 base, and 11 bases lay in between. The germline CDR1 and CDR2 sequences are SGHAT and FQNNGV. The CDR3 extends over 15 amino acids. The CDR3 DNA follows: TGTGCCAGCAGCTCAGCCGGCAAGAGCAATCAGCCCCAGCATTTT. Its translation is CASSSAGKSNQPQHF.

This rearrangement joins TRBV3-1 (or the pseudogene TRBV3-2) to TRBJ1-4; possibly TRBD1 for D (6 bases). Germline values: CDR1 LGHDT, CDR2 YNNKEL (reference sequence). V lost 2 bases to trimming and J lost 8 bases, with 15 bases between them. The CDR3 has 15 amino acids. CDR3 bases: TGTGCCAGCAGCCAAAAACAGGGAGATTCGGAAAAACTGTTTTTT. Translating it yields CASSQKQGDSEKLFF.